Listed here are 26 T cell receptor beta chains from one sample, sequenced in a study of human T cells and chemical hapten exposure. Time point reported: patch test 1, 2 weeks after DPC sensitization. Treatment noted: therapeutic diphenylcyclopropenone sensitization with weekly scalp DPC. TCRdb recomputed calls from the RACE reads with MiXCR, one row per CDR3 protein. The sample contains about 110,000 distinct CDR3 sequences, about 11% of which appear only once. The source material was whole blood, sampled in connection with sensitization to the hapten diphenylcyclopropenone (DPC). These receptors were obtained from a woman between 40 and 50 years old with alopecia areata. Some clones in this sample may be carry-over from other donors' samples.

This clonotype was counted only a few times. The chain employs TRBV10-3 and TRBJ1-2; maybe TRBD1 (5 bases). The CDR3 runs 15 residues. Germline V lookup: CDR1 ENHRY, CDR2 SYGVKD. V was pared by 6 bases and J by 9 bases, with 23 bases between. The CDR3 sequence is CAIRASTGLAYSYTF. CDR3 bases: TGTGCCATCAGGGCCAGTACAGGCCTCGCATATAGCTACACCTTC.

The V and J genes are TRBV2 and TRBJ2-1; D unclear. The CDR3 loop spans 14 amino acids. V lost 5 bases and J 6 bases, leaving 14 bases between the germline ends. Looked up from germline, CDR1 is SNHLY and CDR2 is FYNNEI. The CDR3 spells CASSNGLAGNEQFF. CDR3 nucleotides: TGTGCCAGCAGTAACGGGTTGGCAGGCAATGAGCAGTTCTTC.

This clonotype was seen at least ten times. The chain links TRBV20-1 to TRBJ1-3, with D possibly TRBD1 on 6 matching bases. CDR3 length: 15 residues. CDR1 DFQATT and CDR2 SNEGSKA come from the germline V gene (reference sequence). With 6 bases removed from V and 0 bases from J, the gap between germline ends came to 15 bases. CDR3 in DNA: TGCAGTGCCCACAGGACAGCGAGCTCTGGAAACACCATATATTTT. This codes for CSAHRTASSGNTIYF.

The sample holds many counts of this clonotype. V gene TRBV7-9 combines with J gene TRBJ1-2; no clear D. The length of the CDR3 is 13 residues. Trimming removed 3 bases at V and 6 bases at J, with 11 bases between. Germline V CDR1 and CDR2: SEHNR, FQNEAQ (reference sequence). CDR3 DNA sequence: TGTGCCAGCAGCTTCATGGGTGAGGATGGCTACACCTTC. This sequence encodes CASSFMGEDGYTF.

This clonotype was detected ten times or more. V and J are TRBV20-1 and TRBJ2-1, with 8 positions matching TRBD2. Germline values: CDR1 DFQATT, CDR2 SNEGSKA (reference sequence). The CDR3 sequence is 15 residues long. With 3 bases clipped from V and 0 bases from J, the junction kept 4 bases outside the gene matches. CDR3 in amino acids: CSASVLADSYNEQFF. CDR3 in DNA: TGCAGTGCTAGTGTACTAGCGGACTCCTACAATGAGCAGTTCTTC.

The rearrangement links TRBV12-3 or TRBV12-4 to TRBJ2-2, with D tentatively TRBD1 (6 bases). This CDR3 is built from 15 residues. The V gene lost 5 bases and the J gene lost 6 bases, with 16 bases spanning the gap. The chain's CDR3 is CASSLTNRESGELFF. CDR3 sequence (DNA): TGTGCCAGCAGTCTAACGAACAGGGAATCCGGGGAGCTGTTTTTT.

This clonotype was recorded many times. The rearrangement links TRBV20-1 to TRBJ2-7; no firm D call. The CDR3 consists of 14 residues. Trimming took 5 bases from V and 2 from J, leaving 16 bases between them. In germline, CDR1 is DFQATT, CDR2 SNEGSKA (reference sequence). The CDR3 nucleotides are TGCAGTGCTCTTAAGGACGGCCCGACCTACGAGCAGTACTTC. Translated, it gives CSALKDGPTYEQYF.

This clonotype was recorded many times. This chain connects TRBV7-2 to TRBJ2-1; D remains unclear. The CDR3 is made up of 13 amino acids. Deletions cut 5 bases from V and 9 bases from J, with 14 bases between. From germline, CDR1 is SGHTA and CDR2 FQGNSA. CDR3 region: CASSPGLTSEQFF. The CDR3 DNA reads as TGTGCCAGCAGCCCCGGGCTAACAAGTGAGCAGTTCTTC.

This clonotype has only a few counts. CDR3 coding DNA: TGCGCCAGCAAAAGTTGGGCAGGGCAGACAGATACGCAGTATTTT. Translating it yields CASKSWAGQTDTQYF. The genes are TRBV5-1 and TRBJ2-3; perhaps TRBD1 as D (5 bases). Germline CDR1 reads SGHRS; CDR2 reads YFSETQ. Trimming pared 6 bases from V and 3 bases from J, leaving 17 bases between. This CDR3 region has 15 residues.

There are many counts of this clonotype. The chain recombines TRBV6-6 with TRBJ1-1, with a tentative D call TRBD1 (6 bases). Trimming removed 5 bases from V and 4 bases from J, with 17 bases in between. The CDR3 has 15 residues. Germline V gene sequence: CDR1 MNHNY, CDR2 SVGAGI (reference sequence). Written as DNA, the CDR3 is TGTGCCAGCAGTCCCACAGGGTCAAGGAGCACTGAAGCTTTCTTT. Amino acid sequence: CASSPTGSRSTEAFF.

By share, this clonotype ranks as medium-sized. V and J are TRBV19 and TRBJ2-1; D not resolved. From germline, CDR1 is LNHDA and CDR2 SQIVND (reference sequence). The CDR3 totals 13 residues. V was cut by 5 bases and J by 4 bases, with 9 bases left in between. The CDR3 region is CASSLVSYNEQFF. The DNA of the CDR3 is TGTGCCAGTAGTTTGGTCTCTTACAATGAGCAGTTCTTC. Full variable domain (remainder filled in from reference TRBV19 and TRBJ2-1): DGGITQSPKYLFRKEGQNVTLSCEQNLNHDAMYWYRQDPGQGLRLIYYSQIVNDFQKGDIAEGYSVSREKKESFPLTVTSAQKNPTAFYLCASSLVSYNEQFFGPGTRLTVL.

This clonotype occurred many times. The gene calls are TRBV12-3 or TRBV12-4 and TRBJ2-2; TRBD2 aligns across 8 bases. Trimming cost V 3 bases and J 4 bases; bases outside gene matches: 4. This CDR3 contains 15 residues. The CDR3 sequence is CASSLAGGSTGELFF. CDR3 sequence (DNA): TGTGCCAGCAGTTTGGCGGGGGGATCCACCGGGGAGCTGTTTTTT.

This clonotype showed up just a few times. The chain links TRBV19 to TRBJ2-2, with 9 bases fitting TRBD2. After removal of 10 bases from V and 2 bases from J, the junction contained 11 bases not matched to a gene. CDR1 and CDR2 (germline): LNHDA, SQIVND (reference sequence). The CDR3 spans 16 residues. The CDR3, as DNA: TGTGCCACCTCTCTGGGCGGGAGGGTAAACACCGGGGAGCTGTTTTTT. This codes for CATSLGGRVNTGELFF.

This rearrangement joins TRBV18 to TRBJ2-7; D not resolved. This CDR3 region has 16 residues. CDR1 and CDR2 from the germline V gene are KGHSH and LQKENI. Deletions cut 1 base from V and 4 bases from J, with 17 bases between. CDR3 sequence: CASSPLPSGRSYEQYF. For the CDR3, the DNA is TGTGCCAGCTCACCACTCCCGTCAGGCCGTTCTTACGAGCAGTACTTC. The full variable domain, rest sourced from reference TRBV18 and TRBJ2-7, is NAGVMQNPRHLVRRRGQEARLRCSPMKGHSHVYWYRQLPEEGLKFMVYLQKENIIDESGMPKERFSAEFPKEGPSILRIQQVVRGDSAAYFCASSPLPSGRSYEQYFGPGTRLTVT.

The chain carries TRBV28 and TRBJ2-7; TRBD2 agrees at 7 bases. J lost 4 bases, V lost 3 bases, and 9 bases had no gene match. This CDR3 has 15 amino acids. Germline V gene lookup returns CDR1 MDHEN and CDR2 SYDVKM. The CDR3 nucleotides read TGTGCCAGCAGTTTGGGCGGGAGCGTACCTTACGAGCAGTACTTC. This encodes CASSLGGSVPYEQYF.

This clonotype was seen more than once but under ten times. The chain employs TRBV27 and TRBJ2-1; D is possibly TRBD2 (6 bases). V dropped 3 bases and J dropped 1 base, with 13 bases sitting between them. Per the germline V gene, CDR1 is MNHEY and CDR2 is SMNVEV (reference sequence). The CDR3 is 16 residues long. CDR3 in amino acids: CASSLTAGRSYNEQFF. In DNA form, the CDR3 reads TGTGCCAGCAGTTTGACAGCTGGGAGGTCCTACAATGAGCAGTTCTTC.

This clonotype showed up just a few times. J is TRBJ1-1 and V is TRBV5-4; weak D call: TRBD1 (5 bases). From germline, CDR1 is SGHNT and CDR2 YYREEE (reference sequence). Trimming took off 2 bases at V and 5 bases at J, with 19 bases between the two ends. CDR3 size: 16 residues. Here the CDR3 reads CASSFGRGTGITEAFF. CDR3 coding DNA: TGTGCCAGCAGCTTCGGTAGAGGGACGGGAATTACTGAAGCTTTCTTT.

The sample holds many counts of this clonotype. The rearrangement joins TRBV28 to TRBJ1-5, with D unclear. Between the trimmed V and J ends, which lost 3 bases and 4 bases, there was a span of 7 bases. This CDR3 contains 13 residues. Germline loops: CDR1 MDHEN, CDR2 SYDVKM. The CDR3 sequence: CASSFLRNQPQHF. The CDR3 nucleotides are TGTGCCAGCAGTTTCCTCAGAAATCAGCCCCAGCATTTT.

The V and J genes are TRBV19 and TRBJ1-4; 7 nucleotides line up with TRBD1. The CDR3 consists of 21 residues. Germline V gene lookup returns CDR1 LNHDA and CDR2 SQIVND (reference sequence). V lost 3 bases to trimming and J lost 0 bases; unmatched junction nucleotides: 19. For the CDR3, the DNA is TGTGCCAGTAGTATCAAACGGCGCTGGGGACAGATACAGGCAACTAATGAAAAACTGTTTTTT. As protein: CASSIKRRWGQIQATNEKLFF.

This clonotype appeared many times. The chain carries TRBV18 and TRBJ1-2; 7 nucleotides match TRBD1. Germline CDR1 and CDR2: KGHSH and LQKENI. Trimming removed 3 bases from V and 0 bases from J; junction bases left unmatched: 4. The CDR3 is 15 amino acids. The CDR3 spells CASSPLGQTNYGYTF. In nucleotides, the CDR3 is TGTGCCAGCTCACCTCTGGGACAGACTAACTATGGCTACACCTTC.

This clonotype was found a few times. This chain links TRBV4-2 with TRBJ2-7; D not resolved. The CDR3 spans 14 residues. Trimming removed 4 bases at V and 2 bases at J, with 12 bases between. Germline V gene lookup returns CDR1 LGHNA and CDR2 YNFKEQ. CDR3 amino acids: CASSLPQQTYEQYF. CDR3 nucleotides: TGTGCCAGCAGCCTTCCGCAGCAGACCTACGAGCAGTACTTC.

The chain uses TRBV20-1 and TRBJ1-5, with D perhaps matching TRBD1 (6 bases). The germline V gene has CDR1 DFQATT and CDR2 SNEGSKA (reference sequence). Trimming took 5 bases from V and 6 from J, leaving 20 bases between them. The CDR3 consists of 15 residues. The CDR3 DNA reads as TGCAGTGCTGCTCAAACAGGGCTAGCAGGTCAGCCCCAGCATTTT. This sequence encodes CSAAQTGLAGQPQHF.

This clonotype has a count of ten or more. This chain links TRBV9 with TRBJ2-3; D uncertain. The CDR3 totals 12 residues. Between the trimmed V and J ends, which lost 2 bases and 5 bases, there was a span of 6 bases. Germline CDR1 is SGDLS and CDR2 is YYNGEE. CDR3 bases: TGTGCCAGCAGCGTTGGCGGAGATACGCAGTATTTT. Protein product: CASSVGGDTQYF.

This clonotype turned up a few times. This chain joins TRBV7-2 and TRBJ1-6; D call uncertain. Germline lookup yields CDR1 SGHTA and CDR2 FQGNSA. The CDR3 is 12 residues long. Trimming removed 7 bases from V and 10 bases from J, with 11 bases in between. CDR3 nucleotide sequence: TGTGCCAGCACCGTCACCCCATCACCCCTCCACTTT. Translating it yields CASTVTPSPLHF.

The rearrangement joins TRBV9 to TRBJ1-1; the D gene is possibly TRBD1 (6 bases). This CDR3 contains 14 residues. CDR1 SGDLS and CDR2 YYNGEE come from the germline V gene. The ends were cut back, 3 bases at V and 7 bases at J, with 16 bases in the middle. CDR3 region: CASSAGPGDGEAFF. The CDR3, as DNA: TGTGCCAGCAGCGCCGGCCCAGGGGACGGTGAAGCTTTCTTT. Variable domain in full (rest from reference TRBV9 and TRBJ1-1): DSGVTQTPKHLITATGQRVTLRCSPRSGDLSVYWYQQSLDQGLQFLIQYYNGEERAKGNILERFSAQQFPDLHSELNLSSLELGDSALYFCASSAGPGDGEAFFGQGTRLTVV.

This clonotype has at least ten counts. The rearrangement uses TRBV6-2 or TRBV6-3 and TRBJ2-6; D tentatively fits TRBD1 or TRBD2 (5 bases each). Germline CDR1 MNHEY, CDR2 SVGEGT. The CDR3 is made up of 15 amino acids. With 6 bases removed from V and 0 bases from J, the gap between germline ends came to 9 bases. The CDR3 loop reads CASRKGSSGANVLTF. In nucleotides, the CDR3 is TGTGCCAGCAGAAAGGGGAGCTCTGGGGCCAACGTCCTGACTTTC.